This T cell receptor (beta chain) was sequenced during a study of T cells in Graves' hyperthyroidism and ophthalmopathy. The CDR3 has 13 amino acids. V was cut by 2 bases and J by 5 bases, with 10 bases left in between. Germline values: CDR1 MDHEN, CDR2 SYDVKM. This clonotype was found many times. Amplified regions were TCR beta CDR3 sequences from RNA transcripts. The HTBI primer set drove a first-round RT-PCR of the TCR CDR3. TCRdb reprocessed the multiplex PCR reads with MiXCR, giving one entry per CDR3 protein. The sample carries some 620,000 distinct CDR3 sequences, about 16% recorded once. Recently diagnosed hyperthyroidism of less than 2 months' duration affected patients aged 18 to 65. Each diagnosis drew on symptoms, thyroxine, TRAb, thyroid ultrasound and orbital computed tomography findings. Isolation of PBMCs was performed on about 10 ml fresh peripheral blood.

This TCR came from a woman in her 30s with Graves' hyperthyroidism. This chain links TRBV28 with TRBJ2-7; D gene unclear. The source material was blood. The CDR3 spells CASSLVQHDEQYF. The DNA of the CDR3 is TGTGCCAGCAGTTTAGTACAGCACGACGAGCAGTACTTC.